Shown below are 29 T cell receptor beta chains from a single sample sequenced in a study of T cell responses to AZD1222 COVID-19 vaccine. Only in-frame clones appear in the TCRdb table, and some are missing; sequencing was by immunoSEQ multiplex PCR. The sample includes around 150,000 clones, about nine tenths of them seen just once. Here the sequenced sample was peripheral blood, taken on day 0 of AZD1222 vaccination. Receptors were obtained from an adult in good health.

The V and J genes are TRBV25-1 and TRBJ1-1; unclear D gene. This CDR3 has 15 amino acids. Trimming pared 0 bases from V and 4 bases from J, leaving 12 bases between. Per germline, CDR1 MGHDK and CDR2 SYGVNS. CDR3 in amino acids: CASSEYSAASTEAFF. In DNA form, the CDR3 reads TGTGCCAGCAGTGAATACAGCGCGGCGAGCACTGAAGCTTTCTTT. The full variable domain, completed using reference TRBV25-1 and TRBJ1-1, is EADIYQTPRYLVIGTGKKITLECSQTMGHDKMYWYQQDPGMELHLIHYSYGVNSTEKGDLSSESTVSRIRTEHFPLTLESARPSHTSQYLCASSEYSAASTEAFFGQGTRLTVV.

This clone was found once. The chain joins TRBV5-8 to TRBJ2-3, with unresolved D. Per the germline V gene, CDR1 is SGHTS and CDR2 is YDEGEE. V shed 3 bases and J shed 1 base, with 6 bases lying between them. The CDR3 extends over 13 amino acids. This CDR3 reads CASSYSGTDTQYF. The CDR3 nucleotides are TGTGCCAGCAGCTATTCGGGCACAGATACGCAGTATTTT.

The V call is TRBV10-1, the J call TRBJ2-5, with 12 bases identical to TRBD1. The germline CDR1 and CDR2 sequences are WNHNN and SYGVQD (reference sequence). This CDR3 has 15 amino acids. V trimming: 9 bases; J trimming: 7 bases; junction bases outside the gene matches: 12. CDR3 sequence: CASPSVGQGAGTQYF. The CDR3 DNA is TGCGCCAGTCCCTCAGTGGGACAGGGGGCAGGGACCCAGTACTTC.

The CDR3, as DNA: TGTGCCAGCAGCTTAGACGCGACTAGCGGCCTGAGCTCCTACAATGAGCAGTTCTTC. Protein product: CASSLDATSGLSSYNEQFF. The genes are TRBV7-8 and TRBJ2-1; 9 bases agree with TRBD2. This CDR3 comprises 19 residues. Germline CDR1 reads SGHVS; CDR2 reads FQNEAQ. The J segment lost 0 bases and the V segment lost 1 base, leaving 10 bases of the junction unmatched.

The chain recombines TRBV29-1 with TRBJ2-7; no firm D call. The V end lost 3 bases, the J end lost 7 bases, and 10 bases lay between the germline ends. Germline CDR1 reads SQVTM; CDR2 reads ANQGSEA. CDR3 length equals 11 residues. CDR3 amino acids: CSVEVGREQYF. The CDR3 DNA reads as TGCAGCGTTGAGGTCGGACGTGAGCAGTACTTC.

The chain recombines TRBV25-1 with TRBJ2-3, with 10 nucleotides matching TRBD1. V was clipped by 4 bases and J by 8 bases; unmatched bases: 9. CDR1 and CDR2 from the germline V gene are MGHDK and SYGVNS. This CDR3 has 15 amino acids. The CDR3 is CASSALTGGKGTQYF. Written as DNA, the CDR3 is TGTGCCAGCAGTGCCCTGACAGGGGGCAAGGGTACGCAGTATTTT.

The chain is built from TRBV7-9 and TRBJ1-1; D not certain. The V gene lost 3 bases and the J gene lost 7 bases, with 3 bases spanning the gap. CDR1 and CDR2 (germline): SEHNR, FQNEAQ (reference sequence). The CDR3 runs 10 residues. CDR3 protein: CASSFIEAFF. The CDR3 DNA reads TGTGCCAGCAGCTTTATTGAAGCTTTCTTT.

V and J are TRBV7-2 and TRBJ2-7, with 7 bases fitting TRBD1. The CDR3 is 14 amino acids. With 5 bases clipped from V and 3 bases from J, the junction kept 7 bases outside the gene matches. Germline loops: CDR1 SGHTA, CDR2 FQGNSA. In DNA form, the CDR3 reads TGTGCCAGCAGCCCGGGACAGAGACTCTACGAGCAGTACTTC. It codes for CASSPGQRLYEQYF. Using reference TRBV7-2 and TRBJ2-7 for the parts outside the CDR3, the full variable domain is GAGVSQSPSNKVTEKGKDVELRCDPISGHTALYWYRQSLGQGLEFLIYFQGNSAPDKSGLPSDRFSAERTGGSVSTLTIQRTQQEDSAVYLCASSPGQRLYEQYFGPGTRLTVT.

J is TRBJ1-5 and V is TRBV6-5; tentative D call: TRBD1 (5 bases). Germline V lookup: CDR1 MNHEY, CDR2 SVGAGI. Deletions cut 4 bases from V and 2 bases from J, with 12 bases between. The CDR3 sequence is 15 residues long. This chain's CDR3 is CASSSGRGGNQPQHF. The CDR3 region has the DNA TGTGCCAGCAGTTCCGGTCGAGGGGGCAATCAGCCCCAGCATTTT.

The CDR3 loop is CAWTRPGDNEKLFF. CDR3 bases: TGTGCCTGGACCCGGCCCGGGGATAATGAAAAACTGTTTTTT. The J gene is TRBJ1-4, the V gene TRBV30; unclear D gene. Trimming cost V 4 bases and J 4 bases, with 13 bases left between them. CDR3 length: 14 residues. Germline V CDR1 and CDR2: GTSNPN, SVGIG (reference sequence).

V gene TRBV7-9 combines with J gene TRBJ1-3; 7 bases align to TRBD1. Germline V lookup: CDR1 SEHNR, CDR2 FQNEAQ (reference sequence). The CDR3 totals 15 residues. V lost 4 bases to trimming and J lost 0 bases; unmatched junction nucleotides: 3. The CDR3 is CASSSTGSSGNTIYF. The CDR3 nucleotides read TGTGCCAGCAGCTCGACAGGGAGCTCTGGAAACACCATATATTTT.

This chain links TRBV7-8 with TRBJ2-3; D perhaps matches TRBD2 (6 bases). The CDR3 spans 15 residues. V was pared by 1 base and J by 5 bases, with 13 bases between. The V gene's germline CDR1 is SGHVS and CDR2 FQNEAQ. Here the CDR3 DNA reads TGTGCCAGCAGCTTAGGACTAGTCTATAGAGATACGCAGTATTTT. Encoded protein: CASSLGLVYRDTQYF.

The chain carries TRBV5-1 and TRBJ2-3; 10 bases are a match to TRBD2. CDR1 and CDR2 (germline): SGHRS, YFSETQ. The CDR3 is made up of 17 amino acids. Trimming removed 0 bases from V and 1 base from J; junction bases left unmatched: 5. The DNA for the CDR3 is TGCGCCAGCAGCTTGGGATTCGGACTAGCGGGCACAGATACGCAGTATTTT. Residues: CASSLGFGLAGTDTQYF. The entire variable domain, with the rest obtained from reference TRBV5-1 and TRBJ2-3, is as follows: KAGVTQTPRYLIKTRGQQVTLSCSPISGHRSVSWYQQTPGQGLQFLFEYFSETQRNKGNFPGRFSGRQFSNSRSEMNVSTLELGDSALYLCASSLGFGLAGTDTQYFGPGTRLTVL.

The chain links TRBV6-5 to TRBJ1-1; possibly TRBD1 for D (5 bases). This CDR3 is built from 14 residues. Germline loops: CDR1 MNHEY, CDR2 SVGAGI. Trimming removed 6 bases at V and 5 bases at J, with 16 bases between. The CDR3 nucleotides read TGTGCCAGCAGAATCCAGGGAGGCGGTACTGAAGCTTTCTTT. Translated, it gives CASRIQGGGTEAFF.

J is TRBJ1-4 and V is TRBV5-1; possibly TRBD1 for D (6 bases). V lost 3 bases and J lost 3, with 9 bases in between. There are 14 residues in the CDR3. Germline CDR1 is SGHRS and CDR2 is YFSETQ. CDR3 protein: CASSSGVANEKLFF. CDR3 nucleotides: TGCGCCAGCAGCTCAGGGGTGGCTAATGAAAAACTGTTTTTT.

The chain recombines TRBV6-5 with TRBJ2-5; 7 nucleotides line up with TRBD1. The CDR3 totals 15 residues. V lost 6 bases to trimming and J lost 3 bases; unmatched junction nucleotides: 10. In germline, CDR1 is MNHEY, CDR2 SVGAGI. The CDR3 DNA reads TGTGCCAGCAGCTCAACAGGGGTCCCTAAAGAGACCCAGTACTTC. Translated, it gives CASSSTGVPKETQYF.

The CDR3 loop reads CASSNRDSSYSPLHF. The CDR3 DNA reads as TGTGCCAGCAGTAACCGGGATTCTTCGTATTCACCCCTCCACTTT. V is TRBV6-5 and J is TRBJ1-6; D gene unclear. Trimming took off 5 bases at V and 8 bases at J, with 16 bases between the two ends. The CDR3 is 15 residues long. CDR1 and CDR2 (germline): MNHEY, SVGAGI.

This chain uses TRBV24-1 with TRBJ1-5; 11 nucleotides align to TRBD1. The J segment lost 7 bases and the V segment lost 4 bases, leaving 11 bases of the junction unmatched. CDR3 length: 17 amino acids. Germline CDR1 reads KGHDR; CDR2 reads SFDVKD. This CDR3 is CATSEGPGQGDGQPQHF. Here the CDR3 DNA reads TGTGCCACCAGTGAGGGACCGGGACAGGGGGACGGGCAGCCCCAGCATTTT.

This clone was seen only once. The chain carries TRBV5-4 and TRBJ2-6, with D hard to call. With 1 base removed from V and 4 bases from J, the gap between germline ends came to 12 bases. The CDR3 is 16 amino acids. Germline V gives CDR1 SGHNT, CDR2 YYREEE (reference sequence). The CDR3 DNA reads TGTGCCAGCAGCTTGTTCTTGACGGGCGGGGCCAACGTCCTGACTTTC. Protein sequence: CASSLFLTGGANVLTF.

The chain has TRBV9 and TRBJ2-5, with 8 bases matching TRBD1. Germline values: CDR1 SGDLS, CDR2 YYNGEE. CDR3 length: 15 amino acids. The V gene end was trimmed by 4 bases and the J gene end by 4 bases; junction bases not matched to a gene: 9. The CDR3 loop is CASSPNRGVRETQYF. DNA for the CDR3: TGTGCCAGCAGCCCTAACAGGGGGGTCAGAGAGACCCAGTACTTC.

CDR3 DNA sequence: TGTGCCACCAGCAGACCATTCACGGGAAAACTGTTTTTT. It encodes CATSRPFTGKLFF. V gene TRBV15 combines with J gene TRBJ1-4; no clear D. With 2 bases removed from V and 10 bases from J, the gap between germline ends came to 11 bases. The CDR3 has 13 amino acids. Germline V gene sequence: CDR1 LNHNV, CDR2 YYDKDF (reference sequence).

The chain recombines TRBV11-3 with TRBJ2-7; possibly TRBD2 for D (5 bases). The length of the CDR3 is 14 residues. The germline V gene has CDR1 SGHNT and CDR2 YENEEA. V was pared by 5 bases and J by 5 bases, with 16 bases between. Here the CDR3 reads CASSNAAGSDEQYF. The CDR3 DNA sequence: TGTGCCAGCAGCAACGCGGCGGGCAGCGACGAGCAGTACTTC.

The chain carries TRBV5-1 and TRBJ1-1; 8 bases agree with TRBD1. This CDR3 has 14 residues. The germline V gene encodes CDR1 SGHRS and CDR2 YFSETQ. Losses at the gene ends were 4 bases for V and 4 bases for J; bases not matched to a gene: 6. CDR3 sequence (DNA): TGCGCCAGCAGCCTAAGTCAGGGGGCCACTGAAGCTTTCTTT. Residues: CASSLSQGATEAFF.

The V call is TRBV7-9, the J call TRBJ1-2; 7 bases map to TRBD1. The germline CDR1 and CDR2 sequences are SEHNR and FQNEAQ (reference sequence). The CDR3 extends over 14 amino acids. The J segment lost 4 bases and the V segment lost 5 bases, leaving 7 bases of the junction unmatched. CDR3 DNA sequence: TGTGCCAGCAGCACCCCGACAGGGACCTATGGCTACACCTTC. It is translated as CASSTPTGTYGYTF.

The chain's CDR3 is CASSGPTSSSKQFF. Here the CDR3 DNA reads TGCGCCAGCAGCGGACCGACTAGCTCGAGTAAGCAGTTCTTC. V is TRBV5-1 and J is TRBJ2-1, with TRBD2 matching over 7 bases. V shed 4 bases and J 11 bases; nucleotides not matched to a gene: 12. Germline loops: CDR1 SGHRS, CDR2 YFSETQ. The CDR3 runs to 14 residues.

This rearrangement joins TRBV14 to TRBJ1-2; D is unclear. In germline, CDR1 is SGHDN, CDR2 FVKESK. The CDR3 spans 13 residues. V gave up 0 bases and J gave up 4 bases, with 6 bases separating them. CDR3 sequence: CASSQDYGYGYTF. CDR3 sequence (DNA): TGTGCCAGCAGCCAAGATTATGGCTATGGCTACACCTTC.

CDR3 nucleotide sequence: TGTGCCAGCAGCCAAGTTGAGGGCACTGAAGCTTTCTTT. Its translation: CASSQVEGTEAFF. The V call is TRBV3-1 (or the pseudogene TRBV3-2), the J call TRBJ1-1; D is ambiguous. This CDR3 is 13 amino acids long. Germline V lookup: CDR1 LGHDT, CDR2 YNNKEL (reference sequence). V lost 1 base and J 4 bases, leaving 7 bases between the germline ends.

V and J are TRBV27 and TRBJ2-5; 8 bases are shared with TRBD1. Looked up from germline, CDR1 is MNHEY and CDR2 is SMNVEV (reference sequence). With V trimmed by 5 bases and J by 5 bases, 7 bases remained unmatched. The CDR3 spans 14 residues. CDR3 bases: TGTGCCAGCAGTCCGAGGACAGGGCGGGAGACCCAGTACTTC. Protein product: CASSPRTGRETQYF.

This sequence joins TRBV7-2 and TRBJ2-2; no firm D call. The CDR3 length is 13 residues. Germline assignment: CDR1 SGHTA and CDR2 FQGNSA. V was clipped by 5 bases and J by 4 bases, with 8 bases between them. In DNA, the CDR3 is TGTGCCAGCAGCCGACCTTTCACCGGGGAGCTGTTTTTT. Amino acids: CASSRPFTGELFF.